This T cell receptor (beta chain) was documented in a study of neoadjuvant anti-PD-1 for oral cavity cancer. Study-wide background: Patients without progression received a fourth nivolumab dose around day 43, then surgical resection on days 50-56.

Sequencing was performed with immunoSEQ multiplex PCR; in TCRdb, only in-frame clones are kept and a portion is missing. The profile shows more than 50,000 clones, approximately 80% of them singletons. About this clone itself: Its antigen is unidentified.

Notes on the study in general: With three patients per group, TCR findings need larger cohorts.

Patients had newly diagnosed, untreated stage II-IVA oral cavity squamous cell carcinoma. Analysis of PBMCs was direct, with no culture step. Sequencing used PBMCs, obtained before nivolumab (anti-PD-1) treatment. This TCR was sampled from a person between 40 and 85 years old with oral cavity squamous cell carcinoma.

CDR3 sequence: CASGTGQGNTGELFF. The CDR3 region has the DNA TGTGCTAGTGGCACGGGACAGGGCAACACCGGGGAGCTGTTTTTT. The chain is built from TRBV12-5 and TRBJ2-2, with 9 bases fitting TRBD1. V gave up 6 bases and J gave up 2 bases; unmatched junction bases: 4. The CDR3 has 15 residues. The germline gives CDR1 LGHNT, CDR2 FRNRAP.